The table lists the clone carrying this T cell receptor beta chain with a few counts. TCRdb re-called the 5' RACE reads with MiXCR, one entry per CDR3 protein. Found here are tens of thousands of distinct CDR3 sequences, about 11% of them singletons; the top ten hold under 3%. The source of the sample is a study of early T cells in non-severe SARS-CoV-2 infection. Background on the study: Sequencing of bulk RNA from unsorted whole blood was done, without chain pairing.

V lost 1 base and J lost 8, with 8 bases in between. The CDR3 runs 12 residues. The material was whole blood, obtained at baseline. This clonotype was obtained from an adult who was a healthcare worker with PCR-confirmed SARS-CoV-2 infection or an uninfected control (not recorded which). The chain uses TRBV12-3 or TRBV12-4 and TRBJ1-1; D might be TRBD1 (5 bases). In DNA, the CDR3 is TGTGCCAGCAGTTTAGACAGGCTCGAAGCTTTCTTT. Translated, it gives CASSLDRLEAFF.